The source of this T cell receptor (beta chain) is a study of CD8+CD57+ T cells in acquired aplastic anemia. Genomic DNA served as template for TCR beta VDJ and CDR3 profiling. MiXCR, run by TCRdb on the reads, gives a single entry per CDR3 protein. The table has 160,000 or so distinct CDR3 sequences, 40% to 55% seen once. Individuals selected for sequencing had exhibited CD8+CD57+ cell expansion on flow cytometry. V lost 3 bases and J 1 base, leaving 3 bases between the germline ends. The CDR3 runs to 12 residues. CDR1 LNHDA and CDR2 SQIVND come from the germline V gene (reference sequence). The TCR comes from a human donor with aplastic anemia. Sequencing was done on a sample of sorted CD4+, CD8+, or CD8+CD57+ T cells (not recorded which) from PBMCs. The rearrangement uses TRBV19 and TRBJ1-2; no clear D gene. The CDR3 loop is CASSISNYGYTF. CDR3 coding DNA: TGTGCCAGTAGTATCAGTAACTATGGCTACACCTTC.